This TCR beta chain was captured by sequencing in a study of blood T cell repertoires in COVID-19 (dated by TCRdb to about 2020). With respect to the entire study: Samples from collaborators originated in the United States, Italy and Spain and spanned both the acute and convalescent phases of COVID-19. The material from the prospective study consisted of cDNA or gDNA derived from T cells, B-cell-depleted T cells, or PBMCs. The dataset comprised deeply sampled blood TCRbeta repertoires from subjects exposed to, actively infected with, or recovered from COVID-19. The repertoires were made available in a free public database intended to serve as a resource for research on the immune response to SARS-CoV-2. Samples came from the ongoing ImmuneRACE study (first 160 participants) plus 1,254 subjects from 6 global collaborators. A de-identified subject ID, COVID-19 status, age in years and sex were almost always included in the sample metadata. Where available, HLA class I and class II types were obtained from metadata supplied by the sample provider rather than from assay-based typing.

TCRbeta CDR3 regions were amplified from genomic DNA by means of the immunoSEQ Assay, a bias-controlled multiplex PCR. The authors' analysis ran thus. Nucleated cell counts per sample were estimated from amplification of reference gene primers within the assay. To quantify the absolute abundance of each unique TCRbeta CDR3 rearrangement, sequence reads were collapsed and filtered. For each sample, productive Simpson clonality was calculated as the square root of Simpson's diversity index across productive rearrangements. TCRdb carries this immuneACCESS record with in-frame sequences only. Its versions omit some clonotypes, under half of them owing to an unresolved V gene in the studies checked, with the rest unexplained. V, J and clone size were drawn from that table, and D and trimming were deduced from the DNA. In all, the sample holds about 250,000 clones, and roughly 84% of those were seen once. The leading ten clones occupy 1.5% to 1.7% of the sample.

A second Seattle source provided samples from volunteer blood donors who had recovered from COVID-19. Collaborating institutions collected whole blood in K2EDTA tubes following their own protocols. For TCRbeta analysis, collaborators shipped samples as frozen whole blood, isolated PBMCs, or DNA extracted from either of those sample types. From its cysteine to its phenylalanine, the CDR3 spans 15 amino acids. The kept DNA is CDR3 alone, 45 bases in frame from the first base. In the germline V gene, CDR1 corresponds to SGHRS and CDR2 to YFSETQ. V loses 7 bases of germline sequence and J loses 5 bases, and the interval between the two ends is 16 bases. Beyond this particular receptor, the publication reports: Clinical and demographic metadata were provided uncurated, with the amount varying by source and participant.

Note on this clone: Its antigen has not been determined. Base quality data are lacking; no much larger clone is found one base away.

The sequence links TRBV5-1 to TRBJ1-6, with TRBD1 tentatively as D gene (5 bases match). The receptor was derived from a woman between 40 and 55 years old who had recovered from COVID-19. Sequencing was performed on peripheral blood. The sequence in DNA is TGCGCCAGCTGTCTAGGGGCAGCTGATAATTCACCCCTCCACTTT. Its translation reads: CASCLGAADNSPLHF.